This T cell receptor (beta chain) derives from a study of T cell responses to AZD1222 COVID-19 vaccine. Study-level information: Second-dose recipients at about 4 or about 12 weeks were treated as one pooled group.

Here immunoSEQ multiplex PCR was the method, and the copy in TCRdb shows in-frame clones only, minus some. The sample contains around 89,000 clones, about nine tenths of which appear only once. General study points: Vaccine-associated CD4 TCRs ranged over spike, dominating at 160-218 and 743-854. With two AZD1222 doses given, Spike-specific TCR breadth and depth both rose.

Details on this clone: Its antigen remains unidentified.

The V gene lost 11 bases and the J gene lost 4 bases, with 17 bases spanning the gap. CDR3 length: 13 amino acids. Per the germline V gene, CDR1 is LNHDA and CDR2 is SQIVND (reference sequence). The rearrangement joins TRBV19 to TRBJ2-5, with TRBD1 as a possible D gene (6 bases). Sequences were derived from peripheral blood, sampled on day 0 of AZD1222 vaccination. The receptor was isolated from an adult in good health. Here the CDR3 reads CAVGALGSETQYF. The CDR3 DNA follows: TGTGCCGTGGGGGCCCTAGGGTCAGAGACCCAGTACTTC.